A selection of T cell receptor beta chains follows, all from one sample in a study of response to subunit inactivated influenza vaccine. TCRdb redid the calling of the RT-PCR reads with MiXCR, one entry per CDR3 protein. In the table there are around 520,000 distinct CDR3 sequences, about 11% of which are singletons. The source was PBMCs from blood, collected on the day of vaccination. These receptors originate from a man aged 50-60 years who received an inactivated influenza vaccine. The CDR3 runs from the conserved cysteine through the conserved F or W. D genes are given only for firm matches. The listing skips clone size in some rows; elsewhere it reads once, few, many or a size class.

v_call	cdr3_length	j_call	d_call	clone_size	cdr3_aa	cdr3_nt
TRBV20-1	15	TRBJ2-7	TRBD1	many	CSAKDRGFPIDEQYF	TGCAGTGCCAAGGACAGGGGTTTTCCTATCGACGAGCAGTACTTC
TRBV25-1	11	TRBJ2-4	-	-	CASSDVAGQHF	TGTGCCAGCAGTGATGTCGCGGGTCAACACTTC
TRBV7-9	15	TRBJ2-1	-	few	CASCPGGSSYNEQFF	TGTGCCAGCTGCCCAGGCGGTAGCTCCTACAATGAGCAGTTCTTC
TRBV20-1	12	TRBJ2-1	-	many	CSARRGGNEQFF	TGCAGTGCTAGAAGGGGGGGGAATGAGCAGTTCTTC
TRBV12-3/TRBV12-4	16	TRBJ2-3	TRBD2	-	CASRMSWGGAPDTQYF	TGTGCCAGCAGGATGTCGTGGGGAGGGGCCCCAGATACGCAGTATTTT
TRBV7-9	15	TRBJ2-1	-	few	CASSHERGALNEQFF	TGTGCCAGCAGCCACGAAAGGGGAGCGCTCAATGAGCAGTTCTTC
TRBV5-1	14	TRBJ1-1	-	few	CASSAQSADPEAFF	TGCGCCAGCAGCGCCCAATCGGCGGATCCTGAAGCTTTCTTT
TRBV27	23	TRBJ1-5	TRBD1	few	CASSLLVEGTGGENRYSNQPQHF	TGTGCCAGCAGTTTATTGGTAGAGGGTACAGGGGGAGAGAACAGATATAGCAATCAGCCCCAGCATTTT
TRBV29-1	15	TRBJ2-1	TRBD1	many	CSVEARDRGRNEQFF	TGCAGCGTTGAGGCGAGGGACAGGGGGCGGAATGAGCAGTTCTTC
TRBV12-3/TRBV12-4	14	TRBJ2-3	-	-	CASTLGDVTDTQYF	TGTGCCAGCACGTTGGGGGACGTGACAGATACGCAGTATTTT
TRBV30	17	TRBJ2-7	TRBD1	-	CAWSPYPWDSLLNEQYF	TGTGCCTGGAGTCCCTACCCCTGGGACAGCCTTTTGAACGAGCAGTACTTC
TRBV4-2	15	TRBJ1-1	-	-	CASSQEGGVGTEAFF	TGTGCCAGCAGCCAAGAAGGCGGGGTTGGTACTGAAGCTTTCTTT
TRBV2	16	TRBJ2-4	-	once	CASSEDRSLAKNIQYF	TGTGCCAGCAGTGAAGATCGCAGCCTAGCCAAAAACATTCAGTACTTC
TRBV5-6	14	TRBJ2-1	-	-	CASSLSYARNEQFF	TGTGCCAGCAGCTTGAGCTATGCTCGCAATGAGCAGTTCTTC
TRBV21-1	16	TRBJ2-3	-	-	CASSKFRGLSTDTQYF	TGTGCCAGCAGCAAATTTAGGGGTCTTAGCACAGATACGCAGTATTTT
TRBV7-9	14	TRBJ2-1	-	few	CASSFTHTHNEQFF	TGTGCCAGCAGCTTTACCCACACACACAATGAGCAGTTCTTC
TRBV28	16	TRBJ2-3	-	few	CASSPSGTPGTDTQYF	TGTGCCAGCAGTCCCTCCGGGACCCCCGGCACAGATACGCAGTATTTT
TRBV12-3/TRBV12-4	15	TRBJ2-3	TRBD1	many	CASSPGTVSTDTQYF	TGTGCCAGCAGTCCCGGGACAGTCTCCACAGATACGCAGTATTTT
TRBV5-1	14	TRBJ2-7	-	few	CASSLTVGVYEQYF	TGCGCCAGCAGCTTGACGGTGGGGGTATACGAGCAGTACTTC
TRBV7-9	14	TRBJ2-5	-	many	CASSLGRGIETQYF	TGTGCCAGCAGCTTAGGTCGCGGGATAGAGACCCAGTACTTC
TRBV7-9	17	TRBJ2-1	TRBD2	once	CASSLDPGLAGGPEQFF	TGTGCCAGCAGCTTAGACCCGGGACTAGCGGGAGGACCAGAGCAGTTCTTC
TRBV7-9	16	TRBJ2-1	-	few	CASSLVGIISYNEQFF	TGTGCCAGCAGCTTAGTGGGCATAATCAGCTACAATGAGCAGTTCTTC